What follows are 10 T cell receptor beta chains derived from one specimen sequenced in a study of cytomegalovirus exposure and HLA in healthy donors (dated by TCRdb to about 2017). Library preparation employed the immunoSEQ multiplex PCR assay. A mixture of 60 forward primers for TCR Vbeta segments and 13 reverse primers for TCR Jbeta segments was used in the multiplex PCR. In TCRdb, the immuneACCESS table is reduced to in-frame sequences with V and J assigned. These tables do not hold every clone; where another copy was compared, an unresolved V gene accounts for under half, and the others remain unexplained. In this sample the table shows about 130,000 clones, 73% of which occur a single time. Less than 2.5% of the sample is in the top ten clones. The sample taken for sequencing was PBMCs. Receptor source: a woman aged 40-49 years in good health and CMV-seropositive.

This chain uses TRBV28 with TRBJ1-6, with a tentative D call TRBD1 (6 bases). From germline, CDR1 is MDHEN and CDR2 SYDVKM. Trimming shortened V by 1 base and J by 0 bases, and 19 bases separated the two germline ends. The CDR3 has 20 residues. As DNA, the CDR3 is TGTGCCAGCAGTTTATTCGCAGGGGCCATTTTGTCCTCCTATAATTCACCCCTCCACTTT. Its protein is CASSLFAGAILSSYNSPLHF.

The chain carries TRBV29-1 and TRBJ2-5, with a weak D call TRBD2 (5 bases). This CDR3 spans 12 amino acids. Per the germline V gene, CDR1 is SQVTM and CDR2 is ANQGSEA. Trimming removed 3 bases at V and 2 bases at J, with 7 bases between. CDR3: CSVDPGQETQYF. In DNA, the CDR3 is TGCAGCGTTGACCCGGGACAAGAGACCCAGTACTTC.

This clone was detected once. The chain couples TRBV6-1 to TRBJ2-5; the D gene is possibly TRBD1 (6 bases). Germline CDR1 MNHNS, CDR2 SASEGT. The V and J ends lost 7 bases and 5 bases respectively, with 11 bases between them. The CDR3 covers 12 residues. The CDR3 DNA follows: TGTGCCAGCAAAGGGACAATGGAGACCCAGTACTTC. This translates into CASKGTMETQYF.

The CDR3 here is CASSSRDRTYYEQYF. The DNA of the CDR3 is TGTGCCAGCAGCTCCCGGGACAGAACTTACTACGAGCAGTACTTC. The chain employs TRBV5-4 and TRBJ2-5; the match to TRBD1 covers 7 bases. The tail of the sequence fits TRBJ2-7 better, so the J call may be wrong. The CDR3 is 15 amino acids. From germline, CDR1 is SGHNT and CDR2 YYREEE (reference sequence).

The chain couples TRBV7-2 to TRBJ2-5, with TRBD1 identical over 11 bases. Germline lookup yields CDR1 SGHTA and CDR2 FQGNSA. CDR3 size: 14 residues. The trim removed 4 bases at V and 5 bases at J, leaving 3 bases unmatched. The CDR3 sequence: CASSSGTGGETQYF. CDR3 DNA sequence: TGTGCCAGCAGCTCCGGGACAGGGGGGGAGACCCAGTACTTC.

The chain links TRBV5-1 to TRBJ1-2, with unresolved D. The CDR3 has 13 amino acids. Germline V CDR1 and CDR2: SGHRS, YFSETQ. V lost 4 bases, J lost 5 bases, and 12 bases lay in between. The DNA of the CDR3 is TGCGCCAGCAGCGTGGACGGGAGTTATGGCTACACCTTC. Encoded protein: CASSVDGSYGYTF. The entire variable domain, with the rest obtained from reference TRBV5-1 and TRBJ1-2, is as follows: KAGVTQTPRYLIKTRGQQVTLSCSPISGHRSVSWYQQTPGQGLQFLFEYFSETQRNKGNFPGRFSGRQFSNSRSEMNVSTLELGDSALYLCASSVDGSYGYTFGSGTRLTVV.

CDR3 nucleotides: TGTGCCATCAGTCGAGTCGCGGGGGGGCGCCCAGATACGCAGTATTTT. It translates to CAISRVAGGRPDTQYF. The J gene is TRBJ2-3, the V gene TRBV10-3; 9 bases agree with TRBD2. Trimming took 5 bases from V and 4 from J; bases not matched to a gene: 10. Germline V gene lookup returns CDR1 ENHRY and CDR2 SYGVKD. This CDR3 has 16 residues.

The rearrangement uses TRBV5-4 and TRBJ2-5; 7 bases fit TRBD1. Per germline, CDR1 SGHNT and CDR2 YYREEE (reference sequence). CDR3 length: 15 amino acids. The J segment lost 5 bases and the V segment lost 6 bases, leaving 13 bases of the junction unmatched. In nucleotides, the CDR3 is TGTGCCAGCATTTCAGGGGGTTCGGCTCAGGAGACCCAGTACTTC. This sequence encodes CASISGGSAQETQYF.

V usage is TRBV10-3 and J usage is TRBJ2-7, with TRBD2 as a possible D gene (6 bases). V lost 10 bases and J 0 bases, leaving 16 bases between the germline ends. Germline V gene data show CDR1 as ENHRY and CDR2 as SYGVKD. This CDR3 has 14 residues. The CDR3 DNA follows: TGTGCCACCGGGGGTGGGGCGGGCTCCTACGAGCAGTACTTC. It yields the protein CATGGGAGSYEQYF.

This clone was seen only a few times. The chain recombines TRBV4-1 with TRBJ2-6, with D possibly being TRBD1 (6 bases). Germline CDR1 is MGHRA and CDR2 is YSYEKL. Trimming shortened V by 0 bases and J by 2 bases, and 8 bases separated the two germline ends. The CDR3 sequence is 16 residues long. CDR3 protein: CASSQDQGTGANVLTF. DNA of the CDR3: TGCGCCAGCAGCCAAGATCAGGGGACTGGGGCCAACGTCCTGACTTTC.